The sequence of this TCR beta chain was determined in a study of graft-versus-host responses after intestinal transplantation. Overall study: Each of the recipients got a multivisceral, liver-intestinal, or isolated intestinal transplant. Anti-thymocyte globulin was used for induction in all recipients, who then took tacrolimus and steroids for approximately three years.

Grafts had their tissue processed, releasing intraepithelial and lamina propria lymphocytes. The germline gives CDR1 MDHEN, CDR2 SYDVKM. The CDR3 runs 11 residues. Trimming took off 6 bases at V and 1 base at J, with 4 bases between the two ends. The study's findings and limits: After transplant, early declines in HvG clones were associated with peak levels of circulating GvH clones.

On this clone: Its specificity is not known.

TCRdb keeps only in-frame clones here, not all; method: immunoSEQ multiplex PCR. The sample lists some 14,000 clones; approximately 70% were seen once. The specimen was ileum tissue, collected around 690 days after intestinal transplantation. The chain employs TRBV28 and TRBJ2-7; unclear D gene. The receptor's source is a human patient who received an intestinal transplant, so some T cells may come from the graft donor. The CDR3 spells CASSFSYEQYF. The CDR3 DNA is TGTGCCAGCAGCTTTTCCTACGAGCAGTACTTC.